The clone carrying this TCR beta chain has a count of ten or more. Its antigen is still unknown. CDR3 length equals 15 residues. Trimming removed 7 bases at V and 0 bases at J, with 11 bases between. Germline CDR1 is KGHDR and CDR2 is SFDVKD. This specimen comes from a study of identical twins. The cDNA had a unique molecular identifier and a template-switch universal primer site. MiXCR, applied by TCRdb to the 5' RACE reads, yields one record per CDR3 protein. The sample contains approximately 620,000 distinct CDR3 sequences, 8% to 9% of which appear only once. Findings and limits, study-wide: The study based its conclusions on cross-sectional statistical analysis and did not follow the same donors. Zero-insertion analyses were open to partial confounding by invariant MAIT and iNKT cells. Researchers reported weaker excess twin sharing in beta out-of-frame sequences.

This sample also belongs to another study, concerning yellow fever vaccine responses in identical twins.

This TCR was sampled from a woman under 30 in good health. The specimen was PBMCs. The V and J genes are TRBV24-1 and TRBJ2-2, with D perhaps matching TRBD1 (6 bases). CDR3 amino acids: CATRETGSNTGELFF. CDR3 nucleotide sequence: TGTGCCACCAGGGAGACAGGCTCGAACACCGGGGAGCTGTTTTTT.